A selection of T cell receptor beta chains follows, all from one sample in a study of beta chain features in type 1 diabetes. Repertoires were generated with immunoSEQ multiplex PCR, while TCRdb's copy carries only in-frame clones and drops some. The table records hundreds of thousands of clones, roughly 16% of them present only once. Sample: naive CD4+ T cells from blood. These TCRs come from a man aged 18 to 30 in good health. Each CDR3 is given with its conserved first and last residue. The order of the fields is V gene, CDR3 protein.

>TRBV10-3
CAIRVTGTGDQNEQFF
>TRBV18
CASSRQYQETQYF
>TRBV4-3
CASSQVISDRGFEQYF
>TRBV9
CASSPEGRAGGTDTQYF
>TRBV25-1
CASSSPGQGPSGANVLTF
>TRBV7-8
CASSEQETQYF
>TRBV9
CASSVRGDPGSTDTQYF
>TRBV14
CASSQLRGQGGSGANVLTF
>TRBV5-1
CASSENTGELFF
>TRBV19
CASSSDRGHEQYF
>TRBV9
CASSGAGAAQPQHF
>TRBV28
CASTRQSTPNTGELFF
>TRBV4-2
CASSQATKLQETQYF
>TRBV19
CASSFLGQHTEAFF
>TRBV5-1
CASSPGTGGNTEAFF
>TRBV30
CAWTRQDFSTEAFF
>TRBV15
CATSPRLAVLGEQYF
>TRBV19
CASGPVLQETQYF
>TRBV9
CASSRNRGGTEAFF